The text below deals with one T cell receptor (beta chain). The data originate from a study of cytomegalovirus exposure and HLA in healthy donors. Amplification used 60 Vbeta primers and 13 Jbeta primers. The table came from immunoSEQ multiplex PCR; TCRdb's copy has only in-frame clones and leaves some out. The data show about 200,000 clones, with about 80% seen just once and less than 2% held by the top ten. This receptor was obtained from a man younger than 40 in good health and CMV-seronegative. The sequencing sample was made of PBMCs.

The CDR3, as DNA: TGTGCCAGCACCCAGGGGGGTTACACTGAAGCTTTCTTT. It translates to CASTQGGYTEAFF. The genes are TRBV6-6 and TRBJ1-1, with 7 bases aligning to TRBD1. Germline V gene sequence: CDR1 MNHNY, CDR2 SVGAGI (reference sequence). CDR3 length: 13 amino acids. V gave up 7 bases and J gave up 3 bases; unmatched junction bases: 5.